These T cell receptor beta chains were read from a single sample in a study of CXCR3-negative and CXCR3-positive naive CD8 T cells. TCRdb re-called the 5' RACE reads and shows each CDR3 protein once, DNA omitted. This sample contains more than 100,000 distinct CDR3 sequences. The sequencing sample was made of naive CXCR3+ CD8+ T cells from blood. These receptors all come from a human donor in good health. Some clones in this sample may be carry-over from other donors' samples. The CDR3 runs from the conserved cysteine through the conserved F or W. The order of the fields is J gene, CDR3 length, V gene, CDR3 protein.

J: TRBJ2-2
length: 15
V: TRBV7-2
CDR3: CASTTWAENTGELFF

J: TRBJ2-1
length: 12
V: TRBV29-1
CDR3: CSVEGLAGGQFF

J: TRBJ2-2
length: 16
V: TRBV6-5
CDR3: CASSYTVAENTGELFF

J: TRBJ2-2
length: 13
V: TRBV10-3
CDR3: CAISESSVGELFF

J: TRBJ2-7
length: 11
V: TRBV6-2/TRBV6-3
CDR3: CASSRTYEQYF

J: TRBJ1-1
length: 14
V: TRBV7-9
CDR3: CASSLAEGNTEAFF

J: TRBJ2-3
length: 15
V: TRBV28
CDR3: CASSGGLETTDTQYF

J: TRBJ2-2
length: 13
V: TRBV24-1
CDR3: CATSDWGPGELFF

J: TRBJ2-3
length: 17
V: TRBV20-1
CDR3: CSATTSGGPPLPNTQYF

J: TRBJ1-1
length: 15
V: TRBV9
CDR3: CASSTEQGFGTEAFF

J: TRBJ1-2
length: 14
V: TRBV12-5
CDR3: CASGTQGNNYGYTF

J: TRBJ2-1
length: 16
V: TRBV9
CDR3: CASSVGGRNSYNEQFF

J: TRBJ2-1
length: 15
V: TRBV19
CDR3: CASSIPAGVDNEQFF

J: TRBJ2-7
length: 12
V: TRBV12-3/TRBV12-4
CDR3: CASSIRVYEQYF

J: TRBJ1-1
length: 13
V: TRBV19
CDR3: CASSIQGVTEAFF

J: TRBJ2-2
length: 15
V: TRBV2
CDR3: CASSAGQLNTGELFF

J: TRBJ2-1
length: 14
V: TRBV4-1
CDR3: CASSRVGGYNEQFF

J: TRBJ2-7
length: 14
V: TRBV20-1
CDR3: CSARGGLAPYEQYF

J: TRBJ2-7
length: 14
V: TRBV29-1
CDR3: CSVLGTLDHYEQYF

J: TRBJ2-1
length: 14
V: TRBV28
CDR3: CASSLDGLEDEQFF

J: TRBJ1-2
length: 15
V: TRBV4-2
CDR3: CASSQGQSYSYGYTF

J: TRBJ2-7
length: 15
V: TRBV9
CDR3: CASSTTGVSSYEQYF

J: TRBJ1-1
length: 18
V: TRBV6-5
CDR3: CASSYSVIGTGANTEAFF

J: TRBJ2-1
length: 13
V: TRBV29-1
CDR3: CSVVLLGIFEQFF

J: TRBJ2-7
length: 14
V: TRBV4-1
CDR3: CASSQEARAYEQYF

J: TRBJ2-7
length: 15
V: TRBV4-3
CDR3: CASSHLTGSTYEQYF

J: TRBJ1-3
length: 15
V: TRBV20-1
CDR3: CSACPGQGNGNTIYF

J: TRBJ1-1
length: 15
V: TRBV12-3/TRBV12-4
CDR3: CASSPWTGANTEAFF

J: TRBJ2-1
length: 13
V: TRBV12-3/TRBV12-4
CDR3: CASQGSRYNEQFF

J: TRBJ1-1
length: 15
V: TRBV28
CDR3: CASSLLAGLNTEAFF

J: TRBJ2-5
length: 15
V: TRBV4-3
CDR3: CASSQDTGTEETQYF

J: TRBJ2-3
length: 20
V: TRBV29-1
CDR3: CSVELETGGVLASSTDTQYF

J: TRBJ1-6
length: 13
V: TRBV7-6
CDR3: CASSQTGGVPLHF

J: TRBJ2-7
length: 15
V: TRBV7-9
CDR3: CASSLEASFGYEQYF

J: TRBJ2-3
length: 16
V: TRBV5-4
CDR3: CASSFRLATITDTQYF